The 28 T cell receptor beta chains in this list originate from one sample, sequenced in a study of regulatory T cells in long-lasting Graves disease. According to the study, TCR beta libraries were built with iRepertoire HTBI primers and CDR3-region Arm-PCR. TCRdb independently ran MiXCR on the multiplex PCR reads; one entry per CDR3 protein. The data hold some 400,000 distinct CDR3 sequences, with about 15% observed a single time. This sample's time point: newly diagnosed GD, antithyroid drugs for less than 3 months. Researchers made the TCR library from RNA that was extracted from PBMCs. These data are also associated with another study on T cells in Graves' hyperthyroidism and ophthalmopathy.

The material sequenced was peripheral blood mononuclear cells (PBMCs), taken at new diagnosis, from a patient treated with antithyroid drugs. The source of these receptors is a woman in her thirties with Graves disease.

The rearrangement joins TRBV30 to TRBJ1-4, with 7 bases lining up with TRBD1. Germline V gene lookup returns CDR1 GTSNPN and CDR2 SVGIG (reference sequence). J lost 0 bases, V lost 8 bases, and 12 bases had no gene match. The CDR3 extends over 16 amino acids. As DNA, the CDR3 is TGTGCCGCGAGGGACAGTGGAAAGTCAACTAATGAAAAACTGTTTTTT. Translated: CAARDSGKSTNEKLFF.

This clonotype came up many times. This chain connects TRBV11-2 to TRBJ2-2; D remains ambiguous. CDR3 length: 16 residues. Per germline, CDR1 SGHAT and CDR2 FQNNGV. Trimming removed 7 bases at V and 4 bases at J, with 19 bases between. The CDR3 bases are TGTGCCAGCACCAAGGACCCCTCCCGGAGCACCGGGGAGCTGTTTTTT. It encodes CASTKDPSRSTGELFF.

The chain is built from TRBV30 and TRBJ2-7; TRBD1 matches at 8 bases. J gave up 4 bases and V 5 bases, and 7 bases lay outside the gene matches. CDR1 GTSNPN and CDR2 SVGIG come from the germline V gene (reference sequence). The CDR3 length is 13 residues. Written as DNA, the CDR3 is TGTGCCTGGGCGCCAGGGGGCCCTTACGAGCAGTACTTC. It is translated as CAWAPGGPYEQYF.

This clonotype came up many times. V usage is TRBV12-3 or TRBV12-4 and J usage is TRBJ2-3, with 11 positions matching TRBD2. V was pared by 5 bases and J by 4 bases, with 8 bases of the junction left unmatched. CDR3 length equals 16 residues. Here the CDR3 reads CASSPRLAGRADTQYF. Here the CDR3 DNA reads TGTGCCAGCAGTCCACGACTAGCGGGAAGAGCAGATACGCAGTATTTT.

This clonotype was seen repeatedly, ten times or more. CDR3 nucleotides: TGCAGTGCTAGGCTAGCGGAGGGCTCTTACAATGAGCAGTTCTTC. Amino acids: CSARLAEGSYNEQFF. The chain uses TRBV20-1 and TRBJ2-1; TRBD2 matches 7 bases. This CDR3 spans 15 amino acids. CDR1 and CDR2 (germline): DFQATT, SNEGSKA (reference sequence). J gave up 4 bases and V 3 bases, and 9 bases lay outside the gene matches.

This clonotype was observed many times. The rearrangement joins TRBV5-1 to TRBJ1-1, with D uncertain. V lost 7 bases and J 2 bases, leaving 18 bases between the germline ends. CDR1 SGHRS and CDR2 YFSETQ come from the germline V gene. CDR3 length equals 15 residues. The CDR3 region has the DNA TGCGCCAGCTCTAGGGAGGGTAGGGCAAACACTGAAGCTTTCTTT. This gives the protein CASSREGRANTEAFF.

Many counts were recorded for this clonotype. CDR3 nucleotide sequence: TGTGCCAGCAGCTCTGGACTAGTTCCAGTCAATGAGCAGTTCTTC. It codes for CASSSGLVPVNEQFF. V usage is TRBV7-3 and J usage is TRBJ2-1; TRBD2 agrees at 7 bases. V shed 4 bases, J shed 6 bases, and the junction held 9 bases outside the gene matches. This CDR3 spans 15 amino acids. Germline lookup yields CDR1 SGHTA and CDR2 FQGTGA. Full variable domain (missing parts from reference TRBV7-3 and TRBJ2-1): GAGVSQTPSNKVTEKGKYVELRCDPISGHTALYWYRQSLGQGPEFLIYFQGTGAADDSGLPNDRFFAVRPEGSVSTLKIQRTERGDSAVYLCASSSGLVPVNEQFFGPGTRLTVL.

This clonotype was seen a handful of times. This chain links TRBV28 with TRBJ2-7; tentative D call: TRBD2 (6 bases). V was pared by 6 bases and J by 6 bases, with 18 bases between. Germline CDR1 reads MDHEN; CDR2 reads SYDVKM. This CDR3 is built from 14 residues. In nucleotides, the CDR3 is TGTGCCAGCAGGAAAGGAGGGCCTGGCGTCGAGCAGTACTTC. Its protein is CASRKGGPGVEQYF.

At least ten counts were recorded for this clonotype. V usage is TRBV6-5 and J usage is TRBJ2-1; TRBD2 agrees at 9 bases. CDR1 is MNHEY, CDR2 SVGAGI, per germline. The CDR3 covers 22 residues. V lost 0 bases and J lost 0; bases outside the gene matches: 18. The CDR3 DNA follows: TGTGCCAGCAGTTACTCGATTATAGCTAGCGGGACCGCTTCATCCTCCTACAATGAGCAGTTCTTC. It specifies CASSYSIIASGTASSSYNEQFF.

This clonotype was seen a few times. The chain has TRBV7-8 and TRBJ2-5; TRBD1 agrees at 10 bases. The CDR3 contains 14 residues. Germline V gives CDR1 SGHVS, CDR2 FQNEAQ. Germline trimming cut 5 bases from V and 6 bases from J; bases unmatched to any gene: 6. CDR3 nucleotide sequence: TGTGCCAGCAGCACCCGGGACAGGGGAAAGACCCAGTACTTC. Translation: CASSTRDRGKTQYF. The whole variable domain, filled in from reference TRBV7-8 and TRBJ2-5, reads GAGVSQSPRYKVAKRGQDVALRCDPISGHVSLFWYQQALGQGPEFLTYFQNEAQLDKSGLPSDRFFAERPEGSVSTLKIQRTQQEDSAVYLCASSTRDRGKTQYFGPGTRLLVL.

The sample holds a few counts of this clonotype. The CDR3, as DNA: TGTGCCACCACTTCTGGGACTTCCTCCTACAATGAGCAGTTCTTC. Translating it yields CATTSGTSSYNEQFF. The genes are TRBV15 and TRBJ2-1; perhaps TRBD2 as D (6 bases). This CDR3 has 15 residues. Germline CDR1 reads LNHNV; CDR2 reads YYDKDF (reference sequence). V was pared by 7 bases and J by 0 bases, with 13 bases between. Full variable domain (rest looked up from reference TRBV15 and TRBJ2-1): DAMVIQNPRYQVTQFGKPVTLSCSQTLNHNVMYWYQQKSSQAPKLLFHYYDKDFNNEADTPDNFQSRRPNTSFCFLDIRSPGLGDTAMYLCATTSGTSSYNEQFFGPGTRLTVL.

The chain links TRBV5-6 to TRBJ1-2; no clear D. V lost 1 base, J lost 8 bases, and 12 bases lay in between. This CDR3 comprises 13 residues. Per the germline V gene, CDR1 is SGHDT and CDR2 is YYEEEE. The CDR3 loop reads CASSLSSGSGYTF. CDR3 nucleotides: TGTGCCAGCAGCTTGTCGTCGGGTTCCGGCTACACCTTC.

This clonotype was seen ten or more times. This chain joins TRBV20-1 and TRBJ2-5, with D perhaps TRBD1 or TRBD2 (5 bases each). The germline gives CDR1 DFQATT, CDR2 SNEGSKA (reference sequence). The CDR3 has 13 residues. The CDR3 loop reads CTPAGTEHQTQYF. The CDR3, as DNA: TGCACTCCAGCCGGGACGGAACATCAAACCCAGTACTTC.

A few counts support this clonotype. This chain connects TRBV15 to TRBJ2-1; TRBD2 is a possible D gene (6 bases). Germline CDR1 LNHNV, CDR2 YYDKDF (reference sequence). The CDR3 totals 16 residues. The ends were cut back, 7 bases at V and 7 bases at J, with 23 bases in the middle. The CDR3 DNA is TGTGCCACCACAGGGTACTTTAGCGGAGGAAGGAATGAGCAGTTCTTC. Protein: CATTGYFSGGRNEQFF.

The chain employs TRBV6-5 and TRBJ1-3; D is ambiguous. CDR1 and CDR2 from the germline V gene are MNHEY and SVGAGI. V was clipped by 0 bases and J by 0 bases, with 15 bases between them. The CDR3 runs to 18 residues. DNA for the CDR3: TGTGCCAGCAGTTACTCGACGGGTTATGATACCTCTGGAAACACCATATATTTT. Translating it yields CASSYSTGYDTSGNTIYF.

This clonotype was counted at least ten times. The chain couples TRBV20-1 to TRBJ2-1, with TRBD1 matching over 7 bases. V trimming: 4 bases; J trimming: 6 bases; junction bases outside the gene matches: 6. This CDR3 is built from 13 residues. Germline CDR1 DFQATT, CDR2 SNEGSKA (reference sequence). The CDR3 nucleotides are TGCAGTGCTAAGGGTACAGGGGTCAATGAGCAGTTCTTC. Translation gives CSAKGTGVNEQFF.

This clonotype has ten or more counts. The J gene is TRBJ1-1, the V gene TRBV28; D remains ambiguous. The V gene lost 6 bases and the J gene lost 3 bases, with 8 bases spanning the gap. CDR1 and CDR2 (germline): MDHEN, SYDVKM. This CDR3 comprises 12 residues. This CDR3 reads CASSPWDTEAFF. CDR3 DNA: TGTGCCAGCAGCCCCTGGGACACTGAAGCTTTCTTT.

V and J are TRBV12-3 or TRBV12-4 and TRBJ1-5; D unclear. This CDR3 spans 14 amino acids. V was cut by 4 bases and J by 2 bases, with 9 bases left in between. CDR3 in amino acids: CASSSRGGNQPQHF. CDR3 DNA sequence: TGTGCCAGCAGTTCTCGTGGAGGCAATCAGCCCCAGCATTTT.

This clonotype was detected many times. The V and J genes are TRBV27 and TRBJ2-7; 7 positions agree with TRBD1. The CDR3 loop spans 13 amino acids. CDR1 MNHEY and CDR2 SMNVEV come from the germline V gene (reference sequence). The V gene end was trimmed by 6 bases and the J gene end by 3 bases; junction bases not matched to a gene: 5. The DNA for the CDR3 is TGTGCCAGCAGAGAGGGGGCCCGCTACGAGCAGTACTTC. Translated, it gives CASREGARYEQYF.

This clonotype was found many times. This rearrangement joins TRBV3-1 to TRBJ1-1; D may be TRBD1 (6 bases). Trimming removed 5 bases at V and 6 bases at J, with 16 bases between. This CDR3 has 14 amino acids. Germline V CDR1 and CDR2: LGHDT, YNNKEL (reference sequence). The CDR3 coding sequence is TGTGCCAGCAGCTCCCTCCCGGGGGCATCTGAAGCTTTCTTT. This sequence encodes CASSSLPGASEAFF.

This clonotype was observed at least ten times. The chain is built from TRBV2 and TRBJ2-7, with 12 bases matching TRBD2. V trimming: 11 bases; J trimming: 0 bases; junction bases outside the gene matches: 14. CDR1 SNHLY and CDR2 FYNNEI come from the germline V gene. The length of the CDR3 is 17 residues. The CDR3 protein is CAGFWLAGGYSSYEQYF. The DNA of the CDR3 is TGTGCCGGCTTCTGGCTAGCGGGAGGGTACAGCTCCTACGAGCAGTACTTC.

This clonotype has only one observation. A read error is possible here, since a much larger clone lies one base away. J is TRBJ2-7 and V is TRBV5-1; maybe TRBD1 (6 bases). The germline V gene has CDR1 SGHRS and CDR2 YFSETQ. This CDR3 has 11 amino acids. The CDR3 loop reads CASMRGGELYF. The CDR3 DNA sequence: TGCGCCAGTATGCGTGGGGGCGAGCTGTACTTC.

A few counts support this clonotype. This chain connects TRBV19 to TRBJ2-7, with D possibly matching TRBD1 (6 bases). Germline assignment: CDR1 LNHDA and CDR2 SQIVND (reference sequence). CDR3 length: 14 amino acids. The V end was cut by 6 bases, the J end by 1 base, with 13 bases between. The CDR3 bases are TGTGCCAGTAGGGACGGGACACAGTCCTACGAGCAGTACTTC. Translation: CASRDGTQSYEQYF.

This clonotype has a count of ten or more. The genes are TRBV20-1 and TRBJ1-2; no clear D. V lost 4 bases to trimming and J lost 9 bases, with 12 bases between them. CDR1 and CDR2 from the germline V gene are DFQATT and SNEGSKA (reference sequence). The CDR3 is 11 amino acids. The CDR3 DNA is TGCAGTGCTACAACAGCGCGAAGCTACACCTTC. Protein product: CSATTARSYTF.

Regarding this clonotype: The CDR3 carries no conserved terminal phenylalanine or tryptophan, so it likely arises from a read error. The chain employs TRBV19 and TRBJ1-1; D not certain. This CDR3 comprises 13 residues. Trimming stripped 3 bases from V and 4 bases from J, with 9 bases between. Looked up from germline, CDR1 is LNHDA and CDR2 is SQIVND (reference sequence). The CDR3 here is CASSILLSTEAFS. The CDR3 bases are TGTGCCAGTAGTATTCTTTTAAGCACTGAAGCTTTCTCT.

CDR3 protein: CASKRRADITDTQYF. The CDR3 nucleotides read TGCGCCAGCAAACGGCGGGCAGACATCACAGATACGCAGTATTTT. V gene TRBV5-1 combines with J gene TRBJ2-3; possibly TRBD2 for D (5 bases). The CDR3 has 15 residues. Germline V CDR1 and CDR2: SGHRS, YFSETQ. Trimming took 6 bases from V and 2 from J, leaving 16 bases between them.

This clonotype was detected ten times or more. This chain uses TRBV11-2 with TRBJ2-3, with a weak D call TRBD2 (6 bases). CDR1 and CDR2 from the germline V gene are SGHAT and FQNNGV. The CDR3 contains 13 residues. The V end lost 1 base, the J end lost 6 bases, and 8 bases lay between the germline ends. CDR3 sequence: CASSLAGSDTQYF. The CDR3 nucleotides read TGTGCCAGCAGCTTAGCCGGGAGTGATACGCAGTATTTT. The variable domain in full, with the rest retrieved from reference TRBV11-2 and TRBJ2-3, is EAGVAQSPRYKIIEKRQSVAFWCNPISGHATLYWYQQILGQGPKLLIQFQNNGVVDDSQLPKDRFSAERLKGVDSTLKIQPAKLEDSAVYLCASSLAGSDTQYFGPGTRLTVL.

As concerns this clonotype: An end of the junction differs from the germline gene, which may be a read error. The CDR3 reads CASSIGGGGSNQPQHF. As DNA, the CDR3 is TGTGCCAGTAGCATAGGGGGGGGTGGTTCAAATCAGCCCCAGCATTTT. The chain couples TRBV19 to TRBJ1-5; tentatively, D is TRBD1 (6 bases). The CDR3 covers 16 residues. Germline V gene lookup returns CDR1 LNHDA and CDR2 SQIVND (reference sequence).